This is a list of T cell receptor beta chains from one sample in a study of blood T cell repertoires in COVID-19. Sequencing was performed with immunoSEQ multiplex PCR; in TCRdb, only in-frame clones are kept and a portion is missing. In the table there are around 310,000 clones, roughly 89% of which are singletons. Input material: PBMCs or T cells enriched from blood (not recorded which). The source of these receptors is a woman aged 30 to 39 who had recovered from COVID-19. The CDR3 runs from the conserved cysteine through the conserved F or W. D genes are given only for firm matches. Clone size appears in some rows only: once, few, many, or a class for an expanded clone.

TRBV19	few	TRBD1	13	TRBJ1-5	CASGQGPNQPQHF	TGTGCCAGCGGACAGGGGCCAAATCAGCCCCAGCATTTT
TRBV12-5	NA	NA	14	TRBJ1-4	CASGWAGSNEKLFF	TGTGCTAGTGGTTGGGCAGGGTCTAATGAAAAACTGTTTTTT
TRBV9	once	TRBD1	16	TRBJ2-2	CASSPRQGSRTGELFF	TGTGCCAGCAGCCCCCGACAGGGGTCACGCACCGGGGAGCTGTTTTTT
TRBV27	once	TRBD1	15	TRBJ2-1	CASGIDRGRNNEQFF	TGTGCCAGCGGAATAGACAGGGGGAGAAACAATGAGCAGTTCTTC
TRBV10-2	NA	NA	13	TRBJ2-3	CATSSRGADTQYF	TGCGCCACCTCAAGCAGGGGGGCAGATACGCAGTATTTT
TRBV5-5	once	NA	13	TRBJ2-5	CASSLAELETQYF	TGTGCCAGCAGCTTGGCCGAGCTCGAGACCCAGTACTTC
TRBV6-4	NA	TRBD2	14	TRBJ2-1	CASRLTSGNNEQFF	TGTGCCAGCAGATTGACTAGCGGAAACAATGAGCAGTTCTTC
TRBV29-1	NA	TRBD2	14	TRBJ2-7	CSVGRLAGTYEQYF	TGCAGCGTTGGGAGGCTAGCGGGGACCTACGAGCAGTACTTC
TRBV18	NA	NA	14	TRBJ2-7	CASSPSGANYEQYF	TGTGCCAGCTCACCCTCAGGGGCAAACTACGAGCAGTACTTC
TRBV5-4	NA	TRBD2	15	TRBJ2-1	CASSSGLAGGNEQFF	TGTGCCAGCAGCTCGGGACTAGCGGGGGGCAATGAGCAGTTCTTC
TRBV27	NA	TRBD2	13	TRBJ2-1	CPGTSGRNNEQFF	TGTCCCGGGACTAGCGGGAGGAACAATGAGCAGTTCTTC
TRBV19	NA	NA	13	TRBJ1-5	CASSGGRDQPQHF	TGTGCCAGTAGTGGTGGCAGGGATCAGCCCCAGCATTTT
TRBV6-5	NA	NA	12	TRBJ1-2	CASSYSIEGYTF	TGTGCCAGCAGTTACTCGATCGAGGGCTACACCTTC
TRBV11-2	NA	NA	15	TRBJ1-1	CASSLDLLLGGGAFF	TGTGCCAGCAGCTTAGATCTCTTGTTGGGAGGGGGGGCTTTCTTT
TRBV6-2/TRBV6-3	many	NA	15	TRBJ2-7	CASSYELASSYEQYF	TGTGCCAGCAGTTACGAGCTAGCGAGCTCCTACGAGCAGTACTTC
TRBV5-6	few	TRBD1	14	TRBJ1-2	CASSFDRAIYGYTF	TGTGCCAGCAGCTTCGACAGGGCCATCTATGGCTACACCTTC
TRBV1	NA	NA	15	TRBJ2-7	CTSSQVDRGSIEQYF	TGCACCAGCAGCCAAGTCGACAGGGGGTCTATCGAGCAGTACTTC
TRBV4-1	NA	NA	14	TRBJ2-7	CASRQQGRSYEQYF	TGCGCCAGCAGGCAACAGGGTCGCTCCTACGAGCAGTACTTC
TRBV20-1	NA	NA	16	TRBJ2-6	CSASRIGGSGANVLTF	TGCAGTGCTAGTAGGATCGGGGGCTCTGGGGCCAACGTCCTGACTTTC
TRBV6-1	NA	NA	16	TRBJ1-2	CASSEVGQTGDYGYTF	TGTGCCAGCAGTGAAGTTGGACAGACAGGAGACTATGGCTACACCTTC
TRBV3-1/TRBV3-2	once	NA	14	TRBJ2-7	CASSPLPRGQEQYF	TGTGCCAGCAGTCCTCTCCCCCGAGGGCAGGAGCAGTACTTC
TRBV7-9	NA	TRBD1	18	TRBJ2-1	CASSSRQGGLSSYNEQFF	TGTGCCAGCAGCTCGCGACAGGGGGGACTGAGCTCCTACAATGAGCAGTTCTTC
TRBV30	NA	NA	15	TRBJ1-2	CACTPTTGRSQGYTF	TGTGCCTGCACACCCACGACAGGCAGGTCGCAGGGCTACACCTTC
TRBV19	NA	TRBD2	17	TRBJ2-1	CASSINSGLAGEGEQFF	TGTGCCAGTAGTATTAACTCGGGACTAGCGGGAGAGGGGGAGCAGTTCTTC
TRBV6-5	NA	TRBD2	13	TRBJ2-1	CAGRTSGNSEQFF	TGTGCCGGCCGGACTAGCGGGAACAGTGAGCAGTTCTTC
TRBV6-5	NA	NA	15	TRBJ1-6	CASSPIDSQNSPLHF	TGTGCCAGCAGTCCTATCGACAGCCAGAATTCACCCCTCCACTTT
TRBV27	NA	NA	13	TRBJ2-7	CATRATQAYEQYF	TGTGCCACCCGAGCCACCCAAGCTTATGAGCAGTACTTC
TRBV2	NA	TRBD1	14	TRBJ2-7	CASSGAAGGFEQYF	TGTGCCAGCAGTGGCGCGGCAGGGGGCTTTGAGCAGTACTTC
TRBV6-5	NA	TRBD1	14	TRBJ2-7	CASSRDRGPHEQYF	TGTGCCAGCAGCCGGGACAGGGGGCCCCACGAGCAGTACTTC
TRBV5-6	NA	TRBD1	18	TRBJ2-3	CASSLAGTGDLGAYTQYF	TGTGCCAGCAGCTTGGCCGGGACAGGGGATTTGGGCGCGTATACGCAGTATTTT
TRBV11-2	NA	NA	12	TRBJ2-7	CASSSSNYEQYF	TGTGCCAGCAGCTCTTCTAACTACGAGCAGTACTTC
TRBV10-3	NA	NA	14	TRBJ1-2	CAISESDRGYGYTF	TGTGCCATCAGTGAGTCGGACAGAGGTTATGGCTACACCTTC
TRBV19	NA	TRBD1	18	TRBJ1-2	CASSNDRGRSMSSYGYTF	TGTGCCAGTAGCAACGACAGGGGCCGCTCAATGAGCTCCTATGGCTACACCTTC
TRBV28	once	TRBD1	14	TRBJ2-7	CASLKGDRVGEQYF	TGTGCCAGCCTTAAGGGGGACAGGGTAGGGGAGCAGTACTTC
TRBV6-6	NA	TRBD1	16	TRBJ2-7	CASSRNTGGRFLEQYF	TGTGCCAGCAGTCGAAATACAGGGGGCCGATTTCTCGAGCAGTACTTC
TRBV19	NA	TRBD2	17	TRBJ2-5	CASSISLAGVGGETQYF	TGTGCCAGTAGTATAAGTCTAGCGGGAGTAGGGGGAGAGACCCAGTACTTC
TRBV19	NA	TRBD1	16	TRBJ2-4	CASSIDGTGISDIQYF	TGTGCCAGTAGTATAGATGGGACAGGGATTAGTGACATTCAGTACTTC
TRBV18	NA	TRBD2	16	TRBJ2-1	CASSPQAGGTYNEQFF	TGTGCCAGCTCACCGCAAGCGGGAGGGACCTACAATGAGCAGTTCTTC
TRBV3-1/TRBV3-2	NA	TRBD1	15	TRBJ1-1	CASSQEGQWNTEAFF	TGTGCCAGCAGCCAAGAGGGACAGTGGAACACTGAAGCTTTCTTT
TRBV9	NA	TRBD1	14	TRBJ2-7	CASSAAPTGPEQYF	TGTGCCAGCAGCGCCGCTCCGACAGGGCCCGAGCAGTACTTC
TRBV28	few	NA	14	TRBJ2-7	CASSEWTASYEQYF	TGTGCCAGCTCTGAATGGACAGCCTCCTACGAGCAGTACTTC
TRBV19	once	NA	22	TRBJ2-1	CASSIGPAGRTFGSRSYNEQFF	NA
TRBV19	NA	NA	14	TRBJ1-1	CASNGIRGGTEAFF	TGTGCCAGTAACGGCATTAGGGGTGGCACTGAAGCTTTCTTT
TRBV10-1	NA	TRBD1	15	TRBJ2-7	CASSEPEQGRYEQYF	TGCGCCAGCAGTGAGCCAGAACAGGGGCGGTACGAGCAGTACTTC
TRBV5-1	NA	NA	16	TRBJ2-2	CASSLLSSENTGELFF	TGCGCCAGCAGCTTATTATCCAGTGAGAACACCGGGGAGCTGTTTTTT
TRBV6-5	NA	TRBD2	15	TRBJ2-5	CASSFSAGAQETQYF	TGTGCCAGCAGTTTCTCAGCGGGGGCACAAGAGACCCAGTACTTC
TRBV5-6	NA	NA	13	TRBJ2-7	CASSHGYPYEQYF	TGTGCCAGCAGCCACGGTTACCCTTACGAGCAGTACTTC
TRBV30	NA	NA	13	TRBJ2-1	CAWSVELENEQFF	TGTGCCTGGAGTGTAGAACTTGAAAATGAGCAGTTCTTC
TRBV7-9	NA	NA	16	TRBJ2-1	CASSLRRAGTYNEQFF	TGTGCCAGCAGCTTACGGCGGGCAGGAACTTACAATGAGCAGTTCTTC
TRBV29-1	NA	NA	14	TRBJ2-5	CSASPPGPWETQYF	TGCAGCGCCAGTCCCCCGGGTCCTTGGGAGACCCAGTACTTC
TRBV7-3	NA	TRBD2	15	TRBJ2-3	CASSLSGRSTDTQYF	TGTGCCAGCAGCTTAAGCGGGAGGAGCACAGATACGCAGTATTTT
TRBV7-8	NA	TRBD1	15	TRBJ2-3	CASSRTGTDTDTQYF	TGTGCCAGCAGTCGTACCGGGACAGACACAGATACGCAGTATTTT
TRBV2	once	TRBD2	15	TRBJ2-5	CASSSGTSGQETQYF	TGTGCCAGCAGCTCCGGGACTAGCGGGCAAGAGACCCAGTACTTC
TRBV9	NA	NA	16	TRBJ1-3	CASSSGEGYSGNTIYF	TGTGCCAGCAGCTCAGGGGAGGGATACTCTGGAAACACCATATATTTT
TRBV5-6	NA	NA	18	TRBJ2-7	CASSLGPSSGLTSYEQYF	TGTGCCAGCAGCTTGGGTCCGTCTTCGGGACTGACCTCCTACGAGCAGTACTTC
TRBV9	NA	NA	16	TRBJ2-4	CASSVGATLAKNIQYF	TGTGCCAGCAGCGTTGGGGCGACTTTAGCCAAAAACATTCAGTACTTC
TRBV7-2	NA	NA	13	TRBJ2-3	CASSPEGGDTQYF	TGTGCCAGCAGCCCCGAGGGGGGGGATACGCAGTATTTT
TRBV5-6	once	NA	15	TRBJ1-3	CASSLGQSSGNTIYF	TGTGCCAGCAGCTTGGGCCAGTCCTCTGGAAACACCATATATTTT
TRBV19	NA	NA	11	TRBJ1-1	CASSIGGKAFF	TGTGCCAGTAGTATCGGGGGAAAAGCTTTCTTT
TRBV28	NA	TRBD2	15	TRBJ2-3	CASSLGGTLGDTQYF	TGTGCCAGCAGTTTGGGGGGGACCCTCGGGGATACGCAGTATTTT